Shown below are 5 T cell receptor beta chains from a single sample sequenced in a study of blood T cell repertoires in COVID-19. Sequencing used immunoSEQ multiplex PCR; TCRdb keeps in-frame clones, though not all of them. The repertoire includes more than 95,000 clones, less than 95% of them detected once, and approximately 1.9% sits in the top ten. Sequencing input: peripheral blood. The receptor source for this set is a human donor with active COVID-19. The donor label of this sample is uncertain.

The chain employs TRBV5-4 and TRBJ2-3; D gene ambiguous. Germline lookup yields CDR1 SGHNT and CDR2 YYREEE (reference sequence). This CDR3 is 11 amino acids long. V lost 4 bases and J lost 10, with 10 bases in between. The CDR3 DNA follows: TGTGCCAGCAGCGTCGGTAGTTCGCAGTATTTT. As protein: CASSVGSSQYF.

This clone was recorded once. The chain joins TRBV5-4 to TRBJ1-4, with D tentatively TRBD1 (5 bases). This CDR3 comprises 15 residues. Trimming cost V 4 bases and J 4 bases, with 14 bases left between them. Germline CDR1 reads SGHNT; CDR2 reads YYREEE (reference sequence). CDR3 protein: CASSIQTADNEKLFF. The CDR3 bases are TGTGCCAGCAGCATTCAGACAGCCGATAATGAAAAACTGTTTTTT.

This sequence joins TRBV9 and TRBJ1-1; D call uncertain. Between the trimmed V and J ends, which lost 2 bases and 1 base, there was a span of 9 bases. The CDR3 runs to 14 residues. From germline, CDR1 is SGDLS and CDR2 YYNGEE. CDR3 amino acids: CASSVNTQNTEAFF. In DNA form, the CDR3 reads TGTGCCAGCAGCGTCAACACACAGAACACTGAAGCTTTCTTT.

V is TRBV4-3 and J is TRBJ2-2; D is possibly TRBD2 (5 bases). This CDR3 region has 14 residues. V lost 4 bases and J 0 bases, leaving 6 bases between the germline ends. Germline V CDR1 and CDR2: LGHNA, YSLEER. The CDR3 spells CASSREPNTGELFF. CDR3 coding DNA: TGCGCCAGCAGCCGGGAGCCGAACACCGGGGAGCTGTTTTTT.

The V and J genes are TRBV6-2 or TRBV6-3 and TRBJ2-1; 8 bases align to TRBD2. The CDR3 has 15 amino acids. Germline-derived CDR1 and CDR2 are MNHEY and SVGEGT. The ends lost 6 bases at V and 2 bases at J; junction bases unmatched: 6. The CDR3 protein is CASSGGAAAYNEQFF. For the CDR3, the DNA is TGTGCCAGCAGCGGGGGGGCTGCTGCCTACAATGAGCAGTTCTTC.